The 18 T cell receptor beta chains below were found in one sample sequenced in a study of glioma-infiltrating T cells. TCR alpha and beta CDR3 regions were amplified from RNA using iRepertoire nested multiplex PCR. TCRdb fed the multiplex PCR reads into MiXCR, producing one record per CDR3 protein. The sample comprises approximately 90,000 distinct CDR3 sequences, 20% to 25% of which are singletons, and roughly 6.7% rests with the top ten. Sequencing was performed on glioma tissue, nonneoplastic brain tissue, or PBMCs (not recorded which). All receptors come from a human donor with low-grade glioma or glioblastoma, undergoing nonglioma brain surgery, or in good health (not recorded which).

This clonotype was counted many times. The chain combines TRBV6-2 or TRBV6-3 with TRBJ2-2; 7 positions match TRBD2. Germline values: CDR1 MNHEY, CDR2 SVGEGT. Trimming took 5 bases from V and 4 from J; bases not matched to a gene: 10. This CDR3 region has 16 residues. In DNA, the CDR3 is TGTGCCAGCAGTCCCCTAGCGGAGCGGGGCACCGGGGAGCTGTTTTTT. Its translation: CASSPLAERGTGELFF.

To note about this clonotype: A single base separates this from a much larger clone, so it may be a read error. Here the CDR3 reads CASSLGTGSYGQYF. In nucleotides, the CDR3 is TGTGCCAGCAGCCTAGGGACAGGCTCCTACGGGCAGTACTTC. The chain has TRBV7-9 and TRBJ2-7; 8 bases agree with TRBD1. Germline assignment: CDR1 SEHNR and CDR2 FQNEAQ (reference sequence). This CDR3 has 14 amino acids.

The chain is built from TRBV7-2 and TRBJ2-7; tentatively, D is TRBD1 (5 bases). CDR1 and CDR2 from the germline V gene are SGHTA and FQGNSA. The CDR3 extends over 14 amino acids. Trimming stripped 4 bases from V and 5 bases from J, with 15 bases between. The CDR3 reads CASSSPDRMNEQYF. The CDR3, as DNA: TGTGCCAGCAGCTCCCCAGACAGAATGAACGAGCAGTACTTC. The full variable domain, in which reference TRBV7-2 and TRBJ2-7 provide the parts outside the CDR3, is GAGVSQSPSNKVTEKGKDVELRCDPISGHTALYWYRQSLGQGLEFLIYFQGNSAPDKSGLPSDRFSAERTGGSVSTLTIQRTQQEDSAVYLCASSSPDRMNEQYFGPGTRLTVT.

The table lists this clonotype with a few counts. The V call is TRBV19, the J call TRBJ2-1, with a tentative D call TRBD2 (5 bases). V shed 6 bases and J shed 0 bases, with 12 bases lying between them. Germline assignment: CDR1 LNHDA and CDR2 SQIVND (reference sequence). The CDR3 extends over 15 amino acids. The CDR3 sequence is CASRPTSFSYNEQFF. The CDR3 DNA is TGTGCCAGTAGACCTACTAGTTTCTCCTACAATGAGCAGTTCTTC.

This chain links TRBV7-9 with TRBJ2-7; 10 bases match TRBD1. CDR1 and CDR2 from the germline V gene are SEHNR and FQNEAQ (reference sequence). V shed 5 bases, J shed 3 bases, and the junction held 4 bases outside the gene matches. The CDR3 is made up of 14 amino acids. For the CDR3, the DNA is TGTGCCAGCAGCACGGACAGGGGGGGCTACGAGCAGTACTTC. Amino acids: CASSTDRGGYEQYF.

This clonotype has only a few counts. The chain combines TRBV7-7 with TRBJ2-3, with a possible D match to TRBD2 (6 bases). The CDR3 contains 16 residues. V lost 5 bases, J lost 1 base, and 16 bases lay in between. Germline CDR1 reads SSHAT; CDR2 reads FNYEAQ (reference sequence). For the CDR3, the DNA is TGTGCCAGCAGCCAGTCCCCGGGACTCGGCACAGATACGCAGTATTTT. Translating gives CASSQSPGLGTDTQYF.

This clonotype was found many times. The rearrangement links TRBV5-4 to TRBJ2-3; TRBD1 agrees at 7 bases. CDR1 is SGHNT and CDR2 is YYREEE in the germline V gene (reference sequence). CDR3 length equals 13 residues. With 7 bases clipped from V and 0 bases from J, the junction kept 2 bases outside the gene matches. CDR3 nucleotides: TGTGCCAGCCGACAGGGAAGCACAGATACGCAGTATTTT. Translated, it gives CASRQGSTDTQYF.

This clonotype turned up a few times. The V gene is TRBV4-1, the J gene TRBJ2-7, with TRBD2 matching 8 bases. V trimming: 3 bases; J trimming: 4 bases; junction bases outside the gene matches: 5. Looked up from germline, CDR1 is MGHRA and CDR2 is YSYEKL. This CDR3 spans 14 amino acids. CDR3 nucleotide sequence: TGCGCCAGCAGCCAGACCGTAGCGGGATACGAGCAGTACTTC. This translates into CASSQTVAGYEQYF.

As concerns this clonotype: This may stem from a read error, because a much larger clone lies one nucleotide away. The rearrangement links TRBV6-5 to TRBJ2-7; 11 bases are a match to TRBD2. Germline CDR1 is MNHEY and CDR2 is SVGAGI. The CDR3 loop spans 15 amino acids. The CDR3 DNA is TGTGCCAGCAGTTACTTGGGACTAGCGGACTACGAGAAGTACTTC. This encodes CASSYLGLADYEKYF.

In this sample, this clonotype turned up many times. The genes are TRBV6-1 and TRBJ1-3; TRBD1 is a possible D gene (6 bases). The CDR3 length is 15 residues. Germline CDR1 MNHNS, CDR2 SASEGT. V was clipped by 6 bases and J by 0 bases, with 12 bases between them. The CDR3 bases are TGTGCCAGCAGGAAGGACAGATCCTCTGGAAACACCATATATTTT. Amino acid sequence: CASRKDRSSGNTIYF.

This clonotype came up many times. This chain uses TRBV20-1 with TRBJ1-2, with TRBD1 as a possible D gene (6 bases). Germline CDR1 is DFQATT and CDR2 is SNEGSKA (reference sequence). This CDR3 has 15 amino acids. The ends were cut back, 0 bases at V and 6 bases at J, with 17 bases in the middle. The CDR3 region is CSARDKTGFVDGYTF. CDR3 bases: TGCAGTGCTAGAGATAAGACAGGCTTCGTTGATGGCTACACCTTC.

This clonotype showed up many times. V and J are TRBV6-1 and TRBJ2-1; D is undetermined. With 5 bases removed from V and 7 bases from J, the gap between germline ends came to 18 bases. The germline V gene encodes CDR1 MNHNS and CDR2 SASEGT. CDR3 length equals 15 residues. The DNA for the CDR3 is TGTGCCAGCAGTTTTGGTTCCTTACGTTTAAATGAGCAGTTCTTC. Residues: CASSFGSLRLNEQFF.

This clonotype has at least ten counts. The V call is TRBV4-1, the J call TRBJ2-5, with D possibly TRBD2 on 5 matching bases. The CDR3 consists of 17 residues. Per the germline V gene, CDR1 is MGHRA and CDR2 is YSYEKL. Trimming removed 4 bases at V and 1 base at J, with 19 bases between. CDR3 amino acids: CASSPTNFLAIQETQYF. The CDR3 DNA reads as TGCGCCAGCAGCCCCACAAATTTCTTAGCGATCCAAGAGACCCAGTACTTC.

This clonotype appeared many times. CDR3 sequence: CASSSSGADTQYF. The CDR3 region has the DNA TGTGCCAGTAGTAGCTCAGGGGCAGATACGCAGTATTTT. The chain uses TRBV19 and TRBJ2-3; D might be TRBD1 (6 bases). The CDR3 covers 13 residues. V dropped 4 bases and J dropped 4 bases, with 9 bases sitting between them. CDR1 and CDR2 (germline): LNHDA, SQIVND (reference sequence).

In this sample, this clonotype turned up many times. The J gene is TRBJ1-5, the V gene TRBV19; 7 bases map to TRBD1. J lost 0 bases, V lost 5 bases, and 13 bases had no gene match. Germline V gene lookup returns CDR1 LNHDA and CDR2 SQIVND (reference sequence). The CDR3 sequence is 18 residues long. CDR3 loop: CASSLKGAQLFSNQPQHF. The CDR3 nucleotides are TGTGCCAGTAGTTTAAAGGGGGCACAATTATTTAGCAATCAGCCCCAGCATTTT.

This clonotype has at least ten counts. V usage is TRBV18 and J usage is TRBJ1-1, with TRBD1 matching 9 bases. Per the germline V gene, CDR1 is KGHSH and CDR2 is LQKENI. The CDR3 is made up of 13 amino acids. Trimming at V came to 4 bases and at J to 4 bases, leaving 1 base not matched to a gene. The CDR3 here is CASSQDRGTEAFF. The CDR3 region has the DNA TGTGCCAGCTCACAGGACAGGGGCACTGAAGCTTTCTTT.

The chain combines TRBV5-5 with TRBJ2-7, with D perhaps matching TRBD1 (6 bases). The ends were cut back, 3 bases at V and 3 bases at J, with 19 bases in the middle. CDR1 SGHKS and CDR2 YYEKEE come from the germline V gene (reference sequence). CDR3 length: 16 amino acids. The CDR3 spells CASSSRTARNYYEQYF. DNA of the CDR3: TGTGCCAGCAGCTCACGGACAGCCCGAAACTACTACGAGCAGTACTTC.

The chain uses TRBV10-1 and TRBJ2-7; D not certain. This CDR3 region has 14 residues. CDR1 and CDR2 (germline): WNHNN, SYGVQD (reference sequence). The V and J ends lost 6 bases and 0 bases respectively, with 12 bases between them. CDR3 bases: TGCGCCAGCAGCGCGATGAGAAGCTCCTACGAGCAGTACTTC. This codes for CASSAMRSSYEQYF.